The 29 T cell receptor beta chains presented below share a single source sample, sequenced in a study of blood T cell repertoires in COVID-19. Produced via immunoSEQ multiplex PCR; TCRdb's table is partial and in-frame only. The data hold more than 300,000 clones, with 87% observed a single time. Material: peripheral blood. The source of these receptors is a woman aged 25-40 years with COVID-19, enrolled during active disease.

In its sample, this clone was seen once. The chain combines TRBV19 with TRBJ2-7; D perhaps matches TRBD1 (6 bases). CDR1 and CDR2 (germline): LNHDA, SQIVND (reference sequence). This CDR3 has 14 amino acids. V dropped 2 bases and J dropped 4 bases, with 12 bases sitting between them. CDR3 nucleotides: TGTGCCAGTAGTATATCTGATCAGGGGTACGAGCAGTACTTC. This codes for CASSISDQGYEQYF.

In this sample, this clone turned up many times. This chain connects TRBV4-1 to TRBJ2-1, with TRBD2 as a possible D gene (5 bases). Trimming removed 5 bases from V and 8 bases from J, with 19 bases in between. CDR1 is MGHRA, CDR2 YSYEKL, per germline. The CDR3 loop spans 15 amino acids. The CDR3 region has the DNA TGCGCCAGCAGCAGAGGACTGAGTAGTGTCGATGAGCAGTTCTTC. Amino acid sequence: CASSRGLSSVDEQFF.

This clone has just one count. V usage is TRBV4-3 and J usage is TRBJ2-5; D is possibly TRBD2 (6 bases). The V gene's germline CDR1 is LGHNA and CDR2 YSLEER. V was shortened by 0 bases and J by 2 bases, with 16 bases between the two germline ends. The CDR3 runs to 17 residues. The CDR3 is CASSQELLGSNQETQYF. The CDR3 region has the DNA TGCGCCAGCAGCCAAGAATTACTCGGGAGTAATCAAGAGACCCAGTACTTC.

V usage is TRBV7-8 and J usage is TRBJ1-2; D gene unclear. The CDR3 totals 14 residues. Germline CDR1 SGHVS, CDR2 FQNEAQ. The V end lost 3 bases, the J end lost 1 base, and 9 bases lay between the germline ends. The CDR3 DNA reads as TGTGCCAGCAGCTTGAGGGCCGATAACTATGGCTACACCTTC. Amino acid sequence: CASSLRADNYGYTF. The whole variable domain, remainder taken from reference TRBV7-8 and TRBJ1-2, is GAGVSQSPRYKVAKRGQDVALRCDPISGHVSLFWYQQALGQGPEFLTYFQNEAQLDKSGLPSDRFFAERPEGSVSTLKIQRTQQEDSAVYLCASSLRADNYGYTFGSGTRLTVV.

The V gene is TRBV25-1, the J gene TRBJ2-1; 13 nucleotides line up with TRBD2. V lost 8 bases and J lost 7; bases outside the gene matches: 2. Per the germline V gene, CDR1 is MGHDK and CDR2 is SYGVNS. This CDR3 comprises 13 residues. CDR3 in DNA: TGTGCCAGCGGGGGACTAGCGGGAAATGAGCAGTTCTTC. This encodes CASGGLAGNEQFF. Filled out from reference TRBV25-1 and TRBJ2-1, the complete variable domain reads EADIYQTPRYLVIGTGKKITLECSQTMGHDKMYWYQQDPGMELHLIHYSYGVNSTEKGDLSSESTVSRIRTEHFPLTLESARPSHTSQYLCASGGLAGNEQFFGPGTRLTVL.

This chain connects TRBV5-1 to TRBJ2-7; D remains unclear. The CDR3 has 16 residues. Looked up from germline, CDR1 is SGHRS and CDR2 is YFSETQ. V lost 0 bases and J lost 0, with 13 bases in between. The CDR3 sequence is CASSLDERRSSYEQYF. CDR3 sequence (DNA): TGCGCCAGCAGCTTGGACGAGCGCCGATCCTCCTACGAGCAGTACTTC.

The chain has TRBV2 and TRBJ2-1; 9 nucleotides align to TRBD2. CDR1 SNHLY and CDR2 FYNNEI come from the germline V gene. V shed 1 base and J 3 bases; nucleotides not matched to a gene: 4. The CDR3 is made up of 16 amino acids. The CDR3 coding sequence is TGTGCCAGCAGTGAAGTACGACTAGCGGTCTACAATGAGCAGTTCTTC. Translating gives CASSEVRLAVYNEQFF.

The chain is built from TRBV5-4 and TRBJ2-1, with 8 bases that match TRBD2. The CDR3 extends over 14 amino acids. J lost 6 bases, V lost 6 bases, and 8 bases had no gene match. Germline V gives CDR1 SGHNT, CDR2 YYREEE (reference sequence). The CDR3: CASNRLAGTNEQFF. In DNA, the CDR3 is TGTGCCAGCAACCGATTAGCGGGGACCAATGAGCAGTTCTTC. Using reference TRBV5-4 and TRBJ2-1 for the parts outside the CDR3, the full variable domain is ETGVTQSPTHLIKTRGQQVTLRCSSQSGHNTVSWYQQALGQGPQFIFQYYREEENGRGNFPPRFSGLQFPNYSSELNVNALELDDSALYLCASNRLAGTNEQFFGPGTRLTVL.

The chain employs TRBV28 and TRBJ2-4, with 11 bases identical to TRBD2. J was trimmed by 7 bases and V by 3 bases; bases with no gene match: 5. Germline values: CDR1 MDHEN, CDR2 SYDVKM. The CDR3 is 15 amino acids. DNA for the CDR3: TGTGCCAGCAGTTTCACTAGCGGGAGCGGGAACATTCAGTACTTC. Amino acids: CASSFTSGSGNIQYF.

V usage is TRBV9 and J usage is TRBJ1-4, with 8 nucleotides matching TRBD1. The CDR3 totals 15 residues. The trim removed 3 bases at V and 0 bases at J, leaving 1 base unmatched. Germline CDR1 is SGDLS and CDR2 is YYNGEE. CDR3 bases: TGTGCCAGCAGCGGGGGACAGGCAACTAATGAAAAACTGTTTTTT. This gives the protein CASSGGQATNEKLFF.

The chain is built from TRBV11-2 and TRBJ2-4, with D perhaps TRBD2 (7 bases). V lost 4 bases, J lost 0 bases, and 13 bases lay in between. The CDR3 has 16 amino acids. Germline CDR1 SGHAT, CDR2 FQNNGV. Here the CDR3 reads CASSYREGKAKNIQYF. Written as DNA, the CDR3 is TGTGCCAGCAGCTACAGGGAGGGGAAAGCCAAAAACATTCAGTACTTC.

This chain joins TRBV5-1 and TRBJ2-1; tentatively, D is TRBD2 (6 bases). The CDR3 totals 15 residues. From germline, CDR1 is SGHRS and CDR2 YFSETQ. The ends were cut back, 5 bases at V and 2 bases at J, with 14 bases in the middle. In DNA, the CDR3 is TGCGCCAGCAGTGCCGGGACTGGAGCCTACAATGAGCAGTTCTTC. It codes for CASSAGTGAYNEQFF.

CDR3 protein: CASSFDSNSGRQTQYF. CDR3 DNA sequence: TGTGCCAGCAGCTTTGATAGCAACTCTGGCCGACAGACCCAGTACTTC. The chain combines TRBV5-6 with TRBJ2-5; D is ambiguous. This CDR3 is 16 amino acids long. CDR1 is SGHDT, CDR2 YYEEEE, per germline. The V gene lost 2 bases and the J gene lost 6 bases, with 20 bases spanning the gap.

The chain links TRBV12-5 to TRBJ2-3; TRBD2 aligns across 7 bases. V was pared by 4 bases and J by 2 bases, with 3 bases of the junction left unmatched. Germline V CDR1 and CDR2: LGHNT, FRNRAP. The CDR3 consists of 14 residues. CDR3 residues: CASGSAGPTDTQYF. For the CDR3, the DNA is TGTGCTAGTGGTTCAGCGGGGCCCACAGATACGCAGTATTTT.

The chain is built from TRBV28 and TRBJ2-2, with a tentative D call TRBD1 (5 bases). Germline V gives CDR1 MDHEN, CDR2 SYDVKM. Trimming pared 5 bases from V and 6 bases from J, leaving 13 bases between. The CDR3 is made up of 14 amino acids. CDR3 DNA: TGTGCCAGCAGTCGGCGACAGAGGTCCGGGGAGCTGTTTTTT. This codes for CASSRRQRSGELFF. Together with reference TRBV28 and TRBJ2-2, the CDR3 gives the full variable domain: DVKVTQSSRYLVKRTGEKVFLECVQDMDHENMFWYRQDPGLGLRLIYFSYDVKMKEKGDIPEGYSVSREKKERFSLILESASTNQTSMYLCASSRRQRSGELFFGEGSRLTVL.

The chain combines TRBV5-1 with TRBJ2-2, with 11 bases matching TRBD1. Germline CDR1 SGHRS, CDR2 YFSETQ. The CDR3 is made up of 17 amino acids. The trim removed 4 bases at V and 5 bases at J, leaving 10 bases unmatched. The CDR3 protein is CASSPHRDRGATGELFF. In nucleotides, the CDR3 is TGCGCCAGCAGCCCGCACCGGGACAGGGGGGCGACCGGGGAGCTGTTTTTT.

In this sample, this clone turned up once. V usage is TRBV20-1 and J usage is TRBJ2-3; TRBD2 matches at 11 bases. With 3 bases clipped from V and 4 bases from J, the junction kept 9 bases outside the gene matches. The CDR3 spans 16 residues. Germline CDR1 reads DFQATT; CDR2 reads SNEGSKA (reference sequence). This CDR3 is CSASVPSGGRADTQYF. The CDR3 DNA is TGCAGTGCTAGTGTTCCTAGCGGGGGGAGGGCAGATACGCAGTATTTT.

The rearrangement joins TRBV11-2 to TRBJ2-1; 11 bases line up with TRBD2. CDR1 is SGHAT and CDR2 is FQNNGV in the germline V gene. Losses at the gene ends were 1 base for V and 10 bases for J; bases not matched to a gene: 18. CDR3 length: 19 amino acids. CDR3 sequence (DNA): TGTGCCAGCAGCTTAGCCGGAGGAGGATTTAGCGGGAGGGCCCGGGAGCAGTTCTTC. Protein product: CASSLAGGGFSGRAREQFF.

The chain employs TRBV25-1 and TRBJ2-7; 8 nucleotides agree with TRBD2. The CDR3 extends over 13 amino acids. Germline V CDR1 and CDR2: MGHDK, SYGVNS. Losses at the gene ends were 7 bases for V and 1 base for J; bases not matched to a gene: 3. The CDR3 spells CASTAGGSYEQYF. As DNA, the CDR3 is TGTGCCAGCACCGCGGGGGGTTCCTACGAGCAGTACTTC.

V gene TRBV9 combines with J gene TRBJ2-1; 9 bases map to TRBD2. This CDR3 is built from 15 residues. Germline loops: CDR1 SGDLS, CDR2 YYNGEE. J lost 7 bases, V lost 0 bases, and 5 bases had no gene match. CDR3 amino acids: CASSVVAGGPNEQFF. CDR3 sequence (DNA): TGTGCCAGCAGCGTAGTGGCGGGAGGGCCAAATGAGCAGTTCTTC.

The sample holds one count of this clone. The chain links TRBV7-6 to TRBJ2-7; 8 bases align to TRBD2. This CDR3 spans 15 amino acids. CDR1 is SGHVS, CDR2 FNYEAQ, per germline. J was trimmed by 1 base and V by 3 bases; bases with no gene match: 5. In DNA form, the CDR3 reads TGTGCCAGCAGCTTGGCCAGCGGGGGTTCCTACGAGCAGTACTTC. Translated: CASSLASGGSYEQYF.

V and J are TRBV4-3 and TRBJ2-3; 10 bases line up with TRBD1. Germline V CDR1 and CDR2: LGHNA, YSLEER. The CDR3 length is 15 residues. The ends lost 5 bases at V and 2 bases at J; junction bases unmatched: 4. In nucleotides, the CDR3 is TGCGCCAGCAGCGCGGGGACAGGGGCCACAGATACGCAGTATTTT. Translating gives CASSAGTGATDTQYF.

CDR3 residues: CAWWKLAGDADTQYF. CDR3 coding DNA: TGTGCCTGGTGGAAGCTAGCGGGAGACGCAGATACGCAGTATTTT. The chain combines TRBV30 with TRBJ2-3; TRBD2 matches at 10 bases. Germline CDR1 reads GTSNPN; CDR2 reads SVGIG (reference sequence). With V trimmed by 5 bases and J by 4 bases, 9 bases remained unmatched. The CDR3 consists of 15 residues.

The chain links TRBV11-2 to TRBJ2-1; D is perhaps TRBD2 (5 bases). Germline-derived CDR1 and CDR2 are SGHAT and FQNNGV. CDR3 length equals 14 residues. Trimming cost V 1 base and J 3 bases, with 7 bases left between them. In DNA, the CDR3 is TGTGCCAGCAGCTTAGTAAGCGGCTACAATGAGCAGTTCTTC. This gives the protein CASSLVSGYNEQFF.

The gene calls are TRBV19 and TRBJ1-1; D remains unclear. The CDR3 extends over 14 amino acids. CDR1 is LNHDA, CDR2 SQIVND, per germline (reference sequence). Between the trimmed V and J ends, which lost 3 bases and 1 base, there was a span of 9 bases. This CDR3 is CASSMSSRNTEAFF. The CDR3 DNA is TGTGCCAGTAGTATGAGCTCCCGGAACACTGAAGCTTTCTTT.

This clone was picked up one time. The V call is TRBV28, the J call TRBJ2-5; the D is unclear. V gave up 2 bases and J gave up 5 bases, with 15 bases separating them. The V gene's germline CDR1 is MDHEN and CDR2 SYDVKM. The length of the CDR3 is 15 residues. CDR3 loop: CASSLSGELRETQYF. DNA of the CDR3: TGTGCCAGCAGTTTAAGTGGTGAATTGAGGGAGACCCAGTACTTC.

This clone is a singleton in its sample. The chain is built from TRBV7-9 and TRBJ2-1; 11 nucleotides align to TRBD2. With 2 bases clipped from V and 7 bases from J, the junction kept 4 bases outside the gene matches. CDR1 is SEHNR, CDR2 FQNEAQ, per germline (reference sequence). This CDR3 is 15 amino acids long. The DNA of the CDR3 is TGTGCCAGCAGCTTATCCCTAGCGGGAGGAAATGAGCAGTTCTTC. This encodes CASSLSLAGGNEQFF.

The V and J genes are TRBV14 and TRBJ1-4; no clear D. Per the germline V gene, CDR1 is SGHDN and CDR2 is FVKESK. V gave up 4 bases and J gave up 2 bases, with 11 bases separating them. This CDR3 has 15 amino acids. The CDR3 DNA reads TGTGCCAGCAGCCCCTTAGGAGGGACTAATGAAAAACTGTTTTTT. Translating gives CASSPLGGTNEKLFF.

The chain couples TRBV7-2 to TRBJ1-2; 7 bases fit TRBD1. V lost 6 bases and J lost 1; bases outside the gene matches: 5. Germline CDR1 is SGHTA and CDR2 is FQGNSA. The CDR3 is 14 residues long. Here the CDR3 reads CASRSGQVNYGYTF. The CDR3 region has the DNA TGTGCCAGCAGATCCGGACAGGTTAACTATGGCTACACCTTC.